The present T cell receptor beta chain was sequenced within a study of T cells in Graves' hyperthyroidism and ophthalmopathy. Amplified regions were TCR beta CDR3 sequences from RNA transcripts. TCR CDR3 underwent first-round RT-PCR with the HTBI primer set. Via MiXCR, TCRdb re-called the multiplex PCR reads, giving one row per CDR3 protein. The sample consists of a few hundred thousand distinct CDR3 sequences, 35% to 55% of them appearing once. Of note for this clonotype: This may be a read error, as it is one base from a much larger clone.

Germline CDR1 reads SGHVS; CDR2 reads FQNEAQ. Trimming cost V 7 bases and J 6 bases, with 16 bases left between them. This CDR3 comprises 13 residues. The chain links TRBV7-8 to TRBJ2-7, with D maybe TRBD1 (7 bases). Sequenced sample: peripheral blood or thyroid tissue (not recorded which). This clonotype originated in a woman aged 18-35 years with Graves' hyperthyroidism. The CDR3 here is CASTPGGRSEQYF. The CDR3 nucleotides are TGTGCCAGCACACCAGGGGGGCGTAGCGAGCAGTACTTC. The full variable domain, with the rest looked up from reference TRBV7-8 and TRBJ2-7, is GAGVSQSPRYKVAKRGQDVALRCDPISGHVSLFWYQQALGQGPEFLTYFQNEAQLDKSGLPSDRFFAERPEGSVSTLKIQRTQQEDSAVYLCASTPGGRSEQYFGPGTRLTVT.